This TCR beta chain stems from a study of identical twins. Study observations and caveats: Insertions ran lower in abundant cord blood beta clonotypes, though not in memory repertoires. Conclusions leaned on cross-sectional statistical analysis and did not track the same donors over time. A partial confounding effect on zero-insertion analyses could come from invariant MAIT and iNKT cells.

This clonotype showed up just a few times. Its antigen is unknown. The ends lost 3 bases at V and 7 bases at J; junction bases unmatched: 5. This CDR3 contains 15 residues. A single record per CDR3 protein comes from TCRdb applying MiXCR to the 5' RACE reads. The sample carries 1.5 million or so distinct CDR3 sequences, under 35% recorded once. The sample was cord blood. The clonotype comes from a newborn girl in good health. The V gene is TRBV12-3 or TRBV12-4, the J gene TRBJ2-1; 11 positions match TRBD2. CDR3 sequence: CASSFASGGLNEQFF. The CDR3 coding sequence is TGTGCCAGCAGTTTCGCTAGCGGGGGGCTTAATGAGCAGTTCTTC.